Sequencing of this TCR beta chain was carried out in a study of OX40 agonist ivuxolimab in advanced cancers. Overall study results and limits: The antigen specificity of the peripheral T cells (those that were expanded) was not determined.

This clone was counted only a few times. Its antigen is as yet unknown. The CDR3 has 16 amino acids. Germline V gene data show CDR1 as LNHDA and CDR2 as SQIVND (reference sequence). The trim removed 5 bases at V and 4 bases at J, leaving 11 bases unmatched. Some clones are missing from TCRdb's copy, which holds only in-frame ones; the method was immunoSEQ multiplex PCR. The profile shows some 42,000 clones, about 79% of them singletons. The sample was CD4+ or CD8+ T cells sorted from blood, taken in a trial of the OX40 agonist ivuxolimab. This TCR was sampled from an adult with an advanced solid tumor such as melanoma, head and neck, liver or kidney cancer. The rearrangement links TRBV19 to TRBJ2-7; 10 bases agree with TRBD2. CDR3 DNA: TGTGCCAGTAGTCCCTCCCCTAGCGGGAGTGGTTACGAGCAGTACTTC. Amino acid sequence: CASSPSPSGSGYEQYF.